The T cell receptor beta chain described here comes from a study of T cells in Graves' hyperthyroidism and ophthalmopathy. About the study: Before any treatment, at initial diagnosis, peripheral blood was collected. Study observations and caveats: Peripheral blood also featured most of the thyroid clonotypes expanded above 0.001.

Exclusion followed for patients with uncontrolled infection, other autoimmune disease, pregnancy or lactation. The source of the PBMCs was approximately 10 ml of fresh peripheral blood. With 4 bases clipped from V and 4 bases from J, the junction kept 8 bases outside the gene matches. This CDR3 spans 16 amino acids. Germline loops: CDR1 SGHDN, CDR2 FVKESK. As regards this clonotype: Its antigen is undetermined.

Regions amplified from RNA transcripts were the TCR beta CDR3 regions. The HTBI primer set drove a first-round RT-PCR of the TCR CDR3. MiXCR, run by TCRdb on the multiplex PCR reads, gives a single entry per CDR3 protein. The sample has hundreds of thousands of distinct CDR3 sequences, 38% seen once. The clonotype comes from a man between 18 and 29 years old with Graves' hyperthyroidism. Sequencing used blood. The chain couples TRBV14 to TRBJ1-2; 11 bases match TRBD1. CDR3 protein: CASSPRTGGSSYGYTF. In nucleotides, the CDR3 is TGTGCCAGCAGCCCCCGGACAGGGGGCAGTAGCTATGGCTACACCTTC.